These T cell receptor beta chains were read from a single sample in a study of blood T cell repertoires in COVID-19. Data came from immunoSEQ multiplex PCR; TCRdb stores just in-frame clones and leaves some out. The table shows approximately 200,000 clones, with 85% occurring only once. The sample taken for sequencing was PBMCs or T cells enriched from blood (not recorded which). The receptors were gathered from a man aged 35 to 55 who had recovered from COVID-19. CDR3s include the opening cysteine and the closing phenylalanine or tryptophan. The order of the fields is V gene, J gene, CDR3 protein.

v_call: TRBV30
j_call: TRBJ2-1
cdr3_aa: CAWSGLPLAGEGNEQFF

v_call: TRBV7-7
j_call: TRBJ1-4
cdr3_aa: CASSLAGQGKEKLFF

v_call: TRBV29-1
j_call: TRBJ1-2
cdr3_aa: CSVQRQGENYGYTF

v_call: TRBV18
j_call: TRBJ2-5
cdr3_aa: CASSRSRETQYF

v_call: TRBV7-2
j_call: TRBJ2-7
cdr3_aa: CASSRTGSAYEQYF

v_call: TRBV12-3/TRBV12-4
j_call: TRBJ2-3
cdr3_aa: CASSRGRADTQYF

v_call: TRBV6-5
j_call: TRBJ1-1
cdr3_aa: CASSYGQGWTEAFF

v_call: TRBV5-1
j_call: TRBJ2-1
cdr3_aa: CASSLGTGGLDEQFF

v_call: TRBV23-1
j_call: TRBJ2-7
cdr3_aa: CASSHVQVNYEQYF

v_call: TRBV2
j_call: TRBJ1-1
cdr3_aa: CARSGTGGVDTEAFF

v_call: TRBV7-3
j_call: TRBJ1-1
cdr3_aa: CASSLTLATEAFF

v_call: TRBV7-2
j_call: TRBJ2-7
cdr3_aa: CASSWVQGGEQYF

v_call: TRBV19
j_call: TRBJ2-1
cdr3_aa: CASSPLPYNEQFF

v_call: TRBV4-3
j_call: TRBJ2-5
cdr3_aa: CASSPELGGVETQYF

v_call: TRBV7-9
j_call: TRBJ2-7
cdr3_aa: CASSYQTYEQYF

v_call: TRBV6-2/TRBV6-3
j_call: TRBJ2-1
cdr3_aa: CASSDAGTSGRAGFF

v_call: TRBV11-3
j_call: TRBJ2-5
cdr3_aa: CASSLGGRKETQYF

v_call: TRBV19
j_call: TRBJ2-4
cdr3_aa: CASTETGAKNIQYF

v_call: TRBV27
j_call: TRBJ1-2
cdr3_aa: CASSLTGPYGYTF

v_call: TRBV5-1
j_call: TRBJ2-4
cdr3_aa: CASSFNRGGEPFTKNIQYF

v_call: TRBV6-6
j_call: TRBJ1-2
cdr3_aa: CASSQPSGTGGRLWYGYTF

v_call: TRBV10-3
j_call: TRBJ2-5
cdr3_aa: CAISEAMDVIGETQYF

v_call: TRBV4-1
j_call: TRBJ1-2
cdr3_aa: CASSQAPGENYGYTF